This is a list of T cell receptor beta chains from one sample in a study of blood T cell repertoires in COVID-19. Sequencing was performed with immunoSEQ multiplex PCR; in TCRdb, only in-frame clones are kept and a portion is missing. The profile shows about 97,000 clones, approximately 90% of them singletons. Sample: peripheral blood. These receptors all come from a man in his 60s with acute or convalescent COVID-19. CDR3s include the opening cysteine and the closing phenylalanine or tryptophan. D genes are given only for firm matches. Expanded clones get a size class; other rows say once, few or many, or leave the size out.

J: TRBJ2-1
size: NA
V: TRBV19
D: TRBD2
DNA: TGTGCCAGTAGTACCCAGCGGGGGGGCCGTGTGAATGAGCAGTTCTTC
CDR3: CASSTQRGGRVNEQFF

J: TRBJ1-2
size: NA
V: TRBV5-1
D: TRBD1
DNA: TGCGCCAGCAGCTTGGGCGGGACAGCGGATGGCTACACCTTC
CDR3: CASSLGGTADGYTF

J: TRBJ1-2
size: NA
V: TRBV3-1/TRBV3-2
D: TRBD1
DNA: TGTGCCAGCAGCCAAGAAGGTCGACAGGGGTTCGGCTACACCTTC
CDR3: CASSQEGRQGFGYTF

J: TRBJ1-5
size: NA
V: TRBV6-6
D: NA
DNA: TGTGCCAGCAGTCCCCCGCGGGGCGCTCCGGGGCCCCAGCATTTT
CDR3: CASSPPRGAPGPQHF

J: TRBJ1-6
size: NA
V: TRBV18
D: NA
DNA: TGTGCCAGCTCACCACAGGGGAAGGGTAATTCACCCCTCCACTTT
CDR3: CASSPQGKGNSPLHF

J: TRBJ1-3
size: NA
V: TRBV5-1
D: TRBD1
DNA: TGCGCCAGCAGTGTCCAGGGGGCGAACACCATATATTTT
CDR3: CASSVQGANTIYF

J: TRBJ2-7
size: NA
V: TRBV18
D: NA
DNA: TGTGCCAGCTCACCCGACACCGAGCAGTACTTC
CDR3: CASSPDTEQYF

J: TRBJ1-4
size: NA
V: TRBV2
D: NA
DNA: TGTGCCAGCAGTTTTCAGGATAATGAAAAACTGTTTTTT
CDR3: CASSFQDNEKLFF

J: TRBJ2-3
size: NA
V: TRBV4-1
D: TRBD1
DNA: TGCGCCAGCAGCCAGCAGACAGGGACAGATACGCAGTATTTT
CDR3: CASSQQTGTDTQYF

J: TRBJ1-4
size: NA
V: TRBV7-8
D: TRBD1
DNA: TGTGCCAGCAGCCTCGGACAGGGGGATGAAAAACTGTTTTTT
CDR3: CASSLGQGDEKLFF

J: TRBJ1-2
size: NA
V: TRBV12-3/TRBV12-4
D: TRBD1
DNA: TGTGCCAGCAGTCGGACAGGCTTGGTAAGCTACACCTTC
CDR3: CASSRTGLVSYTF

J: TRBJ1-2
size: NA
V: TRBV3-1/TRBV3-2
D: TRBD1
DNA: TGTGCCAGCAGCCCCGGGACAGGGGCCTTAAACTATGGCTACACCTTC
CDR3: CASSPGTGALNYGYTF

J: TRBJ2-5
size: NA
V: TRBV9
D: TRBD2
DNA: TGTGCCAGCAGCCCCGGGACTAGCGGGGAAGAGACCCAGTACTTC
CDR3: CASSPGTSGEETQYF

J: TRBJ1-2
size: NA
V: TRBV3-1/TRBV3-2
D: TRBD1
DNA: TGTGCCAGCAGCCAAGATCCGAGGACAGGCGGCTATGGCTACACCTTC
CDR3: CASSQDPRTGGYGYTF

J: TRBJ2-2
size: NA
V: TRBV4-2
D: TRBD1
DNA: TGTGCCAGCAGCCCCCGACAGGGGCTGAACACCGGGGAGCTGTTTTTT
CDR3: CASSPRQGLNTGELFF

J: TRBJ1-2
size: NA
V: TRBV10-3
D: TRBD1
DNA: TGTGCCATCAGTGCGACCGGGACAGGGGAAGGCTACACCTTC
CDR3: CAISATGTGEGYTF

J: TRBJ2-5
size: NA
V: TRBV3-1/TRBV3-2
D: TRBD2
DNA: TGTGCCAGCAGCCGCCTAGGGAGCGGGGGGGCTGAAAAGACCCAGTACTTC
CDR3: CASSRLGSGGAEKTQYF

J: TRBJ2-1
size: few
V: TRBV5-1
D: TRBD1
DNA: TGCGCCAGCAGCCTGACTTACCCTGGACAGGGTAATGAGCAGTTCTTC
CDR3: CASSLTYPGQGNEQFF

J: TRBJ1-2
size: once
V: TRBV30
D: TRBD1
DNA: TGTGCCCGACAGGGGATCGGTGGCTACACCTTC
CDR3: CARQGIGGYTF

J: TRBJ1-2
size: NA
V: TRBV10-3
D: TRBD1
DNA: TGTGCCACTCTTGGACAGGGGAGTAGGAATGGCTACACCTTC
CDR3: CATLGQGSRNGYTF

J: TRBJ2-2
size: NA
V: TRBV11-2
D: NA
DNA: TGTGCCAGCAGCTCAGGACAGACGAACACCGGGGAGCTGTTTTTT
CDR3: CASSSGQTNTGELFF

J: TRBJ1-1
size: NA
V: TRBV30
D: NA
DNA: TGTGCCTGGAGTATTAGGGCTTCGGGGTGGGCTTTCTTT
CDR3: CAWSIRASGWAFF

J: TRBJ2-6
size: once
V: TRBV5-6
D: TRBD1
DNA: TGTGCCAGCAGCACCTCTGACAGGGCTGGGGCCAACGTCCTGACTTTC
CDR3: CASSTSDRAGANVLTF

J: TRBJ2-1
size: NA
V: TRBV29-1
D: NA
DNA: TGCAGCGCAGGACAGAGCTACAATGAGCAGTTCTTC
CDR3: CSAGQSYNEQFF

J: TRBJ1-1
size: NA
V: TRBV15
D: NA
DNA: TGTGCCACCAGCAGAGATCACGGGTCCCTTATCAACACTGAAGCTTTCTTT
CDR3: CATSRDHGSLINTEAFF

J: TRBJ1-1
size: NA
V: TRBV7-8
D: NA
DNA: TGTGCCAGCAGCTTGGGGGGTCCGGAAGCTTTCTTT
CDR3: CASSLGGPEAFF

J: TRBJ2-1
size: NA
V: TRBV19
D: NA
DNA: TGTGCCAGTACCCCGGGGAGGGCAGGGGGCGGAAGCTCCTACAATGAGCAGTTCTTC
CDR3: CASTPGRAGGGSSYNEQFF

J: TRBJ1-1
size: NA
V: TRBV18
D: NA
DNA: TGTGCCAGCTCTCCATTGACAGGTGAAGCTTTCTTT
CDR3: CASSPLTGEAFF

J: TRBJ1-4
size: NA
V: TRBV4-1
D: TRBD1
DNA: TGCGCCAGCAGCCACCTTCCGACAGGGACAAGTGAAAAACTGTTTTTT
CDR3: CASSHLPTGTSEKLFF

J: TRBJ1-1
size: NA
V: TRBV10-1
D: NA
DNA: TGCGCCAGCCAAACGACAGGTTCGAACACTGAAGCTTTCTTT
CDR3: CASQTTGSNTEAFF

J: TRBJ1-3
size: NA
V: TRBV7-2
D: NA
DNA: TGTGCCAGCAGTCAAAGGGGCCACTCTGGAAACACCATATATTTT
CDR3: CASSQRGHSGNTIYF

J: TRBJ2-3
size: NA
V: TRBV6-1
D: NA
DNA: TGTGCCAGCAGTGACGAGCCGACAGATACGCAGTATTTT
CDR3: CASSDEPTDTQYF

J: TRBJ1-5
size: NA
V: TRBV5-8
D: NA
DNA: TGTGCCAGCAGCTTGGGAGACAGTTATCAGCCCCAGCATTTT
CDR3: CASSLGDSYQPQHF

J: TRBJ2-5
size: NA
V: TRBV12-3/TRBV12-4
D: NA
DNA: TGTGCCAGCAGTCCGAGCCAAGAGACCCAGTACTTC
CDR3: CASSPSQETQYF

J: TRBJ1-1
size: NA
V: TRBV29-1
D: TRBD1
DNA: TGCAGCGTGATGCAGGGGGACACTGAAGCTTTCTTT
CDR3: CSVMQGDTEAFF

J: TRBJ2-2
size: NA
V: TRBV2
D: NA
DNA: TGTGCCAGCAGTGAAGTGGGACTGAACACCGGGGAGCTGTTTTTT
CDR3: CASSEVGLNTGELFF

J: TRBJ2-1
size: NA
V: TRBV5-1
D: TRBD2
DNA: TGCGCCAGCAGCACTTCCGGGACTAGCTTCGCCGATGAGCAGTTCTTC
CDR3: CASSTSGTSFADEQFF

J: TRBJ2-5
size: once
V: TRBV2
D: NA
DNA: TGTGCCAGCAGTGAGGAATACGGGGAGACCCAGTACTTC
CDR3: CASSEEYGETQYF

J: TRBJ1-6
size: NA
V: TRBV27
D: TRBD1
DNA: TGTGCCAGCAGTTTTGAGGGGGCCTGGAATTCACCCCTCCACTTT
CDR3: CASSFEGAWNSPLHF

J: TRBJ2-2
size: NA
V: TRBV7-7
D: TRBD2
DNA: TGTGCCAGCAGCTTACATCCAGCGGGGGGGCCTCGCACCGGGGAGCTGTTTTTT
CDR3: CASSLHPAGGPRTGELFF

J: TRBJ2-7
size: NA
V: TRBV10-3
D: TRBD1
DNA: TGTGCCATCAGCCAGGGGGTCTCCGAGCAGTACTTC
CDR3: CAISQGVSEQYF

J: TRBJ2-1
size: NA
V: TRBV6-4
D: TRBD2
DNA: TGTGCCAGCAGTGACTCAGCGGGGTCCTACAATGAGCAGTTCTTC
CDR3: CASSDSAGSYNEQFF

J: TRBJ1-2
size: few
V: TRBV7-9
D: TRBD1
DNA: TGTGCCAGCAGCTTAAGTACAGGACAGGGAAGTGGCTACACCTTC
CDR3: CASSLSTGQGSGYTF

J: TRBJ2-1
size: NA
V: TRBV19
D: TRBD2
DNA: TGTGCCAGTAGTATAGGTCCTAGCGGGGGTTACGCTTGGTTTAGTTATGAGCAGTTCTTC
CDR3: CASSIGPSGGYAWFSYEQFF

J: TRBJ1-2
size: once
V: TRBV5-6
D: NA
DNA: TGTGCCAGCAGCTTGTCCCAGGTCCCTGGCTACACCTTC
CDR3: CASSLSQVPGYTF

J: TRBJ1-1
size: NA
V: TRBV12-3/TRBV12-4
D: NA
DNA: TGTGCCAGCACTACAGTGAACACTGAAGCTTTCTTT
CDR3: CASTTVNTEAFF

J: TRBJ1-1
size: NA
V: TRBV5-4
D: TRBD1
DNA: TGTGCCAGCAGCCCGACAGGGGGGAACACTGAAGCTTTCTTT
CDR3: CASSPTGGNTEAFF

J: TRBJ1-2
size: NA
V: TRBV5-8
D: NA
DNA: TGTGCCAGCAGCTTACGGAGCTATGGCTACACCTTC
CDR3: CASSLRSYGYTF

J: TRBJ1-2
size: NA
V: TRBV7-2
D: NA
DNA: TGTGCCAGCAGCTTAGGAGCGGAATACTATGGCTACACCTTC
CDR3: CASSLGAEYYGYTF

J: TRBJ1-5
size: NA
V: TRBV27
D: NA
DNA: TGTGCCAGCAGCCCAGCAGGGTATCAGCCCCAGCATTTT
CDR3: CASSPAGYQPQHF

J: TRBJ1-2
size: NA
V: TRBV5-4
D: TRBD1
DNA: TGTGCCAGCAGCCTCGGGACAGGGATTAATAACTATGGCTACACCTTC
CDR3: CASSLGTGINNYGYTF

J: TRBJ1-2
size: NA
V: TRBV15
D: NA
DNA: TGTGCCACCAGCAGAGTGGAGGATGGCTACACCTTC
CDR3: CATSRVEDGYTF

J: TRBJ1-1
size: NA
V: TRBV5-1
D: NA
DNA: TGCGCCAGCAGCTTGGACAGGGATGAGTGGACTGAAGCTTTCTTT
CDR3: CASSLDRDEWTEAFF

J: TRBJ2-1
size: NA
V: TRBV10-3
D: TRBD1
DNA: TGTGCCATCAGTGATTGGTCTTGGGACAGCTCCTACAATGAGCAGTTCTTC
CDR3: CAISDWSWDSSYNEQFF

J: TRBJ2-1
size: few
V: TRBV6-6
D: TRBD2
DNA: TGTGCCAGCAGTTACTCGACCAGCGGGGTCAATAATGAGCAGTTCTTC
CDR3: CASSYSTSGVNNEQFF

J: TRBJ1-1
size: once
V: TRBV10-3
D: TRBD1
DNA: TGTGCCATCAGAATGACAGGGGATAACACTGAAGCTTTCTTT
CDR3: CAIRMTGDNTEAFF

J: TRBJ1-1
size: once
V: TRBV6-6
D: NA
DNA: TGTGCCAGCAGTTACGACCCGAGAGGGGGGGATCCTGAAGCTTTCTTT
CDR3: CASSYDPRGGDPEAFF

J: TRBJ1-2
size: NA
V: TRBV5-4
D: TRBD1
DNA: TGTGCCAGCAGCCGGAGGGGACAGGGAGGCGACTATGGCTACACCTTC
CDR3: CASSRRGQGGDYGYTF

J: TRBJ2-2
size: NA
V: TRBV2
D: TRBD1
DNA: TGTGCCAGCAGTGGCCCTACAGGGGCGGGCGGGGAGCTGTTTTTT
CDR3: CASSGPTGAGGELFF

J: TRBJ1-5
size: NA
V: TRBV19
D: NA
DNA: TGTGCCAGTAGTGATATGCTGACAGTCTCTAGCAATCAGCCCCAGCATTTT
CDR3: CASSDMLTVSSNQPQHF